This T cell receptor (beta chain) was obtained from a study of T cell repertoires in cytomegalovirus infection. Trimming took off 3 bases at V and 8 bases at J, with 13 bases between the two ends. Germline-derived CDR1 and CDR2 are SEHNR and FQNEAQ (reference sequence). The CDR3 covers 14 residues. To note about this clonotype: Its antigen is unknown.

TCRdb re-analysed the reads in MiXCR, keeping a single row per CDR3 protein. The data contain 300,000 to 400,000 distinct CDR3 sequences, around 25% of them singletons. V is TRBV7-9 and J is TRBJ2-2; D gene unclear. The sequencing used cultured PBMCs, collected from culture after CMV antigen stimulation. The sequence was collected from a human donor in good health (CMV status not recorded). Some clones in this sample may be carry-over from other donors' samples. The CDR3 sequence: CASSLAIDAGELFF. In DNA, the CDR3 is TGTGCCAGCAGCTTGGCTATTGACGCTGGGGAGCTGTTTTTT.